The 17 T cell receptor beta chains listed next were all sequenced from one sample in a study of T cells in Graves' hyperthyroidism and ophthalmopathy. Authors of the study amplified TCR beta CDR3 regions from RNA transcripts. During a first-round RT-PCR of the TCR CDR3, the HTBI primer set was used. Using its own MiXCR run on the multiplex PCR reads, TCRdb lists one record per CDR3 protein. The table lists 640,000 or so distinct CDR3 sequences, approximately 15% of them singletons. The sample consisted of blood. Receptor source: a woman aged 40 to 50 with Graves' ophthalmopathy.

This clonotype has at least ten counts. The chain has TRBV27 and TRBJ2-7; D not resolved. V was clipped by 6 bases and J by 0 bases, with 21 bases between them. The CDR3 spans 17 residues. The V gene's germline CDR1 is MNHEY and CDR2 SMNVEV (reference sequence). Written as DNA, the CDR3 is TGTGCCAGCAGCCAATTCGACGGCGGATCTTCCTCCTACGAGCAGTACTTC. This sequence encodes CASSQFDGGSSSYEQYF.

In its sample, this clonotype was seen many times. This chain connects TRBV9 to TRBJ2-7; 10 nucleotides agree with TRBD2. Germline lookup yields CDR1 SGDLS and CDR2 YYNGEE. The CDR3 spans 16 residues. V was clipped by 3 bases and J by 4 bases; unmatched bases: 10. CDR3 loop: CASSADRAGGPYEQYF. CDR3 coding DNA: TGTGCCAGCAGCGCCGATCGAGCGGGAGGGCCTTACGAGCAGTACTTC. Complete variable domain (other parts from reference TRBV9 and TRBJ2-7): DSGVTQTPKHLITATGQRVTLRCSPRSGDLSVYWYQQSLDQGLQFLIQYYNGEERAKGNILERFSAQQFPDLHSELNLSSLELGDSALYFCASSADRAGGPYEQYFGPGTRLTVT.

This clonotype has at least ten counts. V is TRBV11-1 and J is TRBJ1-4, with no clear D. This CDR3 is built from 16 residues. Trimming pared 5 bases from V and 4 bases from J, leaving 17 bases between. Germline lookup yields CDR1 SGHAT and CDR2 FQDESV (reference sequence). The CDR3 bases are TGTGCCAGCAGCCTATGGGCGGCAGGCTTTAATGAAAAACTGTTTTTT. Translating gives CASSLWAAGFNEKLFF. Based on the CDR3 plus reference TRBV11-1 and TRBJ1-4, the full variable domain is EAEVAQSPRYKITEKSQAVAFWCDPISGHATLYWYRQILGQGPELLVQFQDESVVDDSQLPKDRFSAERLKGVDSTLKIQPAELGDSAMYLCASSLWAAGFNEKLFFGSGTQLSVL.

This clonotype came up once. This chain links TRBV28 with TRBJ1-2; D is perhaps TRBD1 (6 bases). The CDR3 is made up of 13 amino acids. Trimming cost V 7 bases and J 5 bases, with 14 bases left between them. Per the germline V gene, CDR1 is MDHEN and CDR2 is SYDVKM. The CDR3 protein is CASTRGGGYGYTF. The CDR3 coding sequence is TGTGCCAGCACTCGGGGAGGGGGGTATGGCTACACCTTC.

The chain recombines TRBV20-1 with TRBJ1-2, with 8 bases matching TRBD1. V gave up 0 bases and J gave up 1 base; unmatched junction bases: 16. The CDR3 consists of 19 residues. Germline V gene sequence: CDR1 DFQATT, CDR2 SNEGSKA (reference sequence). CDR3 DNA: TGCAGTGCTAGAGATATACAGGACAGGGTGTACGCCCTTAACTATGGCTACACCTTC. This encodes CSARDIQDRVYALNYGYTF.

This clonotype was seen more than once but under ten times. The chain recombines TRBV10-3 with TRBJ2-3; D may be TRBD2 (6 bases). Trimming removed 10 bases from V and 4 bases from J, with 21 bases in between. Germline-derived CDR1 and CDR2 are ENHRY and SYGVKD. The CDR3 spans 15 residues. The CDR3 bases are TGTGCCACCCTTCCCGAGGCGGGAAAATCAGATACGCAGTATTTT. Protein: CATLPEAGKSDTQYF.

This clonotype was recorded at least ten times. V is TRBV12-3 or TRBV12-4 and J is TRBJ2-7; D is unresolved. Deletions cut 2 bases from V and 1 base from J, with 15 bases between. The CDR3 has 16 amino acids. CDR3 DNA sequence: TGTGCCAGCAGTTTAAGACTCCAGTTCAATTCCTACGAGCAGTACTTC. It translates to CASSLRLQFNSYEQYF.

The sample holds many counts of this clonotype. This chain connects TRBV20-1 to TRBJ2-7; the match to TRBD2 covers 10 bases. Per the germline V gene, CDR1 is DFQATT and CDR2 is SNEGSKA (reference sequence). This CDR3 is built from 13 residues. Losses at the gene ends were 3 bases for V and 6 bases for J; bases not matched to a gene: 5. CDR3 region: CSARLAGVAEQYF. CDR3 coding DNA: TGCAGTGCTAGGCTAGCGGGAGTGGCCGAGCAGTACTTC.

This clonotype was recorded a few times. Here the CDR3 DNA reads TGTGCCAGCAGTCAAACACACCCCTCTGGGGCCAACGTCCTGACTTTC. Its protein is CASSQTHPSGANVLTF. The J gene is TRBJ2-6, the V gene TRBV6-2 or TRBV6-3, with D unresolved. Deletions cut 5 bases from V and 0 bases from J, with 11 bases between. Germline loops: CDR1 MNHEY, CDR2 SVGEGT. CDR3 length equals 16 residues.

This clonotype was seen ten or more times. V and J are TRBV6-5 and TRBJ1-5, with D possibly matching TRBD1 (6 bases). The CDR3 covers 12 residues. The germline V and J ends were trimmed by 7 bases and 7 bases, with 11 bases remaining between them. Per germline, CDR1 MNHEY and CDR2 SVGAGI. In nucleotides, the CDR3 is TGTGCCAGCAAAGGGGGGGACCAGCCCCAGCATTTT. Amino acids: CASKGGDQPQHF.

The sample holds many counts of this clonotype. The chain has TRBV28 and TRBJ1-6, with unresolved D. CDR1 MDHEN and CDR2 SYDVKM come from the germline V gene. V shed 6 bases and J shed 7 bases, with 7 bases lying between them. The length of the CDR3 is 12 residues. The CDR3 nucleotides are TGTGCCAGCAGGACGGGGAATTCACCCCTCCACTTT. As protein: CASRTGNSPLHF.

This clonotype was seen repeatedly, ten times or more. This rearrangement joins TRBV28 to TRBJ1-1; D is perhaps TRBD1 (5 bases). The V end was cut by 6 bases, the J end by 8 bases, with 13 bases between. The CDR3 sequence is 12 residues long. CDR1 and CDR2 from the germline V gene are MDHEN and SYDVKM. CDR3 sequence: CASSTRTSEAFF. The CDR3 DNA is TGTGCCAGCAGCACGAGGACATCCGAAGCTTTCTTT.

At least ten counts were recorded for this clonotype. The rearrangement uses TRBV19 and TRBJ1-1; 11 bases agree with TRBD1. This CDR3 contains 18 residues. Germline trimming cut 5 bases from V and 3 bases from J; bases unmatched to any gene: 14. Germline lookup yields CDR1 LNHDA and CDR2 SQIVND (reference sequence). The CDR3 DNA sequence: TGTGCCAGTAGTGGCTTCCGGGACAGGGGGTTTATAGACACTGAAGCTTTCTTT. It encodes CASSGFRDRGFIDTEAFF.

The chain couples TRBV18 to TRBJ2-7; 7 bases line up with TRBD1. The CDR3 sequence is 14 residues long. The germline V gene encodes CDR1 KGHSH and CDR2 LQKENI. V shed 2 bases and J 4 bases; nucleotides not matched to a gene: 5. CDR3 coding DNA: TGTGCCAGCTCACCAGGGTTACAGGGGTACGAGCAGTACTTC. This translates into CASSPGLQGYEQYF.

The CDR3 DNA reads TGTGCCAGCAGCTTGGGCGGGAGTGGTTCCGGGGAGCTGTTTTTT. It specifies CASSLGGSGSGELFF. The chain couples TRBV11-3 to TRBJ2-2; 7 nucleotides align to TRBD2. The CDR3 totals 15 residues. J gave up 6 bases and V 3 bases, and 7 bases lay outside the gene matches. In germline, CDR1 is SGHNT, CDR2 YENEEA.

This clonotype was seen only a few times. The rearrangement joins TRBV9 to TRBJ1-3; D uncertain. The V end was cut by 2 bases, the J end by 0 bases, with 9 bases between. CDR1 SGDLS and CDR2 YYNGEE come from the germline V gene. CDR3 length equals 15 residues. Written as DNA, the CDR3 is TGTGCCAGCAGCGTGACCGCGGACTCTGGAAACACCATATATTTT. This codes for CASSVTADSGNTIYF.

Ten or more counts support this clonotype. The chain links TRBV7-2 to TRBJ1-5; D remains unclear. Trimming removed 5 bases at V and 4 bases at J, with 9 bases between. CDR1 SGHTA and CDR2 FQGNSA come from the germline V gene. This CDR3 is 13 amino acids long. The CDR3 DNA reads as TGTGCCAGCAGCCCAAACCCTAATCAGCCCCAGCATTTT. This encodes CASSPNPNQPQHF.